A single count supports the clone carrying this T cell receptor beta chain. One end of the junction fails to match germline, which may point to a read error. This record belongs to a study of blood T cell repertoires in COVID-19. Study details: T cells, B-cell-depleted T cells, or PBMCs provided the cDNA or gDNA that served as material.

The authors' processing: Using reference gene primer amplification, nucleated cell counts were estimated. Sequenced by immunoSEQ multiplex PCR; TCRdb stores in-frame clones only, minus some. That table gives V, J and clone size, and the DNA gave D and trimming. The repertoire consists of about 410,000 clones, with over 75% occurring once and the leading ten covering approximately 1.5%. Input material: peripheral blood. This sequence was found in a woman aged 40 to 55 with COVID-19, enrolled during active disease.

This CDR3 is CASSPGQGNTGELFF. CDR3 coding DNA: TGTGCTAGCAGCCCAGGACAGGGGAACACCGGGGAGCTGTTTTTT. The chain joins TRBV7-7 to TRBJ2-2, with TRBD1 identical over 8 bases. Germline V gives CDR1 SSHAT, CDR2 FNYEAQ (reference sequence). This CDR3 region has 15 residues.